A single T cell receptor (beta chain) is shown here with its context. A second roughly 6 to 12 cycle PCR used barcoded and J-beta primers. TCRdb passed the 5' RACE reads through MiXCR, listing each CDR3 protein once. Of hundreds of thousands of distinct CDR3 sequences listed, approximately 59% are singletons. This entry is derived from a study of blood T cells in healthy people across ages. This CDR3 comprises 15 residues. Germline CDR1 LGHNA, CDR2 YSLEER. The V end lost 1 base, the J end lost 4 bases, and 10 bases lay between the germline ends. The clonotype comes from a young man in good health. The chain uses TRBV4-3 and TRBJ2-2, with D perhaps given as TRBD1 or TRBD2 (6 bases each). The sequencing input was blood. The CDR3 spells CASSQVWGATGELFF. The CDR3 DNA reads TGCGCCAGCAGCCAAGTATGGGGGGCCACCGGGGAGCTGTTTTTT.